Here is one TCR beta chain with its context. Antigen: not known. The data stem from a study of neoadjuvant anti-PD-1 for oral cavity cancer. Overall study results and limits: Treg/Th17 ratio rose with pretreatment blood and fell with post-treatment tumor TCRbeta clonality. PBMC Gini-index clonality exceeded responders' in non-responders post-nivolumab.

Sequenced by immunoSEQ multiplex PCR; TCRdb stores in-frame clones only, minus some. In the table there are 9,500 to 15,000 clones, 70% to 80% of which are singletons. The time point is: after neoadjuvant nivolumab, at surgical resection. Germline V gives CDR1 SGHTA, CDR2 FQGNSA. The CDR3 spans 14 residues. V lost 5 bases and J 2 bases, leaving 12 bases between the germline ends. This TCR derives from a person aged 40 to 85 with oral cavity squamous cell carcinoma. The sequenced sample was PBMCs, obtained after nivolumab (anti-PD-1) treatment. The chain has TRBV7-2 and TRBJ1-1; D not resolved. CDR3 nucleotides: TGTGCCAGCAGCCAGGCCACTTTTAACACTGAAGCTTTCTTT. Translated: CASSQATFNTEAFF.